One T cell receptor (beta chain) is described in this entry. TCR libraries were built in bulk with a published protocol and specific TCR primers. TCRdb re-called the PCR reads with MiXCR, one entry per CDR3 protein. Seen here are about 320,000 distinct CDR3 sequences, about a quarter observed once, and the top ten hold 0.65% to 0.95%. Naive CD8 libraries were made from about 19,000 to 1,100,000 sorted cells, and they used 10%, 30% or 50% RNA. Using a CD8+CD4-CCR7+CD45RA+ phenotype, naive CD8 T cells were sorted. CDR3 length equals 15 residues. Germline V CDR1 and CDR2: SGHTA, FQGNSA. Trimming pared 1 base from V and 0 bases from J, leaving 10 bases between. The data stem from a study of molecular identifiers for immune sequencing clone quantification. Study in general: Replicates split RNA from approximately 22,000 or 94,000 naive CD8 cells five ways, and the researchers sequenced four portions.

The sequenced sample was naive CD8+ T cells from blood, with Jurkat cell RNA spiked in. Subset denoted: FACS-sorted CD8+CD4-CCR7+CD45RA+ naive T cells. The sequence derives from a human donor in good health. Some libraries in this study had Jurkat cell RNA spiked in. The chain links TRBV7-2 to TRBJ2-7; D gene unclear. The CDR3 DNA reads TGTGCCAGCAGCTTAGAAGCCCTCGCCTCCTACGAGCAGTACTTC. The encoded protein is CASSLEALASYEQYF.